Presented here are 7 T cell receptor beta chains from one specimen sequenced in a study of T cells in localized non-small cell lung cancer (dated by TCRdb to the early 2020s). The protocol used for the library was the immunoSEQ multiplex PCR assay. In TCRdb, the immuneACCESS table is reduced to in-frame sequences with V and J assigned. These tables do not hold every clone; where another copy was compared, an unresolved V gene accounts for under half, and the others remain unexplained. The sample has around 67,000 clones on record, almost 90% of them singletons. Of the sample, under 2.5% is held by the ten largest clones. Here the sequenced sample was peripheral blood, taken before any cancer treatment. The receptor source for this set is a woman aged 40-70 years with stage I lung adenocarcinoma.

V and J are TRBV4-1 and TRBJ1-4; TRBD1 aligns across 7 bases. CDR1 is MGHRA, CDR2 YSYEKL, per germline. The V gene end was trimmed by 0 bases and the J gene end by 4 bases; junction bases not matched to a gene: 5. The CDR3 consists of 16 residues. CDR3 region: CASSQELGQRNEKLFF. The CDR3 DNA reads TGCGCCAGCAGCCAAGAGTTGGGACAGCGTAATGAAAAACTGTTTTTT.

The chain couples TRBV7-9 to TRBJ1-3; D gene uncertain. CDR3 length: 19 residues. V lost 2 bases, J lost 3 bases, and 23 bases lay in between. Germline V gene sequence: CDR1 SEHNR, CDR2 FQNEAQ (reference sequence). The CDR3 sequence: CASSLWIGDGLYYGNTIYF. Written as DNA, the CDR3 is TGTGCCAGCAGCTTATGGATCGGCGACGGCCTTTACTATGGAAACACCATATATTTT.

The V and J genes are TRBV5-1 and TRBJ1-2, with unresolved D. Trimming removed 2 bases at V and 6 bases at J, with 11 bases between. Germline values: CDR1 SGHRS, CDR2 YFSETQ. The CDR3 length is 13 residues. This CDR3 reads CASSFGDQNGYTF. CDR3 nucleotides: TGCGCCAGCAGCTTTGGTGACCAGAATGGCTACACCTTC.

The genes are TRBV7-2 and TRBJ2-1; TRBD1 agrees at 9 bases. Germline trimming cut 4 bases from V and 6 bases from J; bases unmatched to any gene: 1. The CDR3 sequence is 13 residues long. The germline CDR1 and CDR2 sequences are SGHTA and FQGNSA. CDR3: CASSSDRGNEQFF. The CDR3 DNA reads TGTGCCAGCAGCTCGGACAGGGGCAATGAGCAGTTCTTC.

This chain uses TRBV19 with TRBJ2-1, with D uncertain. Trimming took 9 bases from V and 2 from J, leaving 14 bases between them. This CDR3 spans 14 amino acids. The germline gives CDR1 LNHDA, CDR2 SQIVND (reference sequence). CDR3 residues: CASWTGLPYNEQFF. The CDR3 nucleotides are TGTGCCAGCTGGACGGGTCTCCCCTACAATGAGCAGTTCTTC.

The chain uses TRBV28 and TRBJ2-3, with a tentative D call TRBD1 (6 bases). The CDR3 length is 15 residues. The V gene lost 4 bases and the J gene lost 2 bases, with 13 bases spanning the gap. CDR1 and CDR2 (germline): MDHEN, SYDVKM. The CDR3 spells CASSYGQLHTDTQYF. CDR3 in DNA: TGTGCCAGCAGTTATGGACAGCTCCACACAGATACGCAGTATTTT.

The rearrangement links TRBV27 to TRBJ1-2; D is ambiguous. Germline-derived CDR1 and CDR2 are MNHEY and SMNVEV (reference sequence). The CDR3 length is 14 residues. V was clipped by 6 bases and J by 1 base, with 12 bases between them. The CDR3 bases are TGTGCCAGCAGGTCTTGGGGAGTTAACTATGGCTACACCTTC. This codes for CASRSWGVNYGYTF.